The source of this T cell receptor beta chain is a study of blood T cell repertoires in COVID-19. In germline, CDR1 is SGHKS, CDR2 YYEKEE (reference sequence). The V gene end was trimmed by 0 bases and the J gene end by 4 bases; junction bases not matched to a gene: 3. The CDR3 length is 14 residues. Sequencing used immunoSEQ multiplex PCR; TCRdb keeps in-frame clones, though not all of them. Of roughly 450,000 clones in the sample, roughly 91% were seen once. This rearrangement joins TRBV5-5 to TRBJ2-7; 8 positions match TRBD1. The sequenced sample was PBMCs or T cells enriched from blood (not recorded which). The TCR was taken from a man between 18 and 29 years old who had recovered from COVID-19. CDR3 in DNA: TGTGCCAGCAGCTTGGGGACAGGGAGATACGAGCAGTACTTC. This sequence encodes CASSLGTGRYEQYF.